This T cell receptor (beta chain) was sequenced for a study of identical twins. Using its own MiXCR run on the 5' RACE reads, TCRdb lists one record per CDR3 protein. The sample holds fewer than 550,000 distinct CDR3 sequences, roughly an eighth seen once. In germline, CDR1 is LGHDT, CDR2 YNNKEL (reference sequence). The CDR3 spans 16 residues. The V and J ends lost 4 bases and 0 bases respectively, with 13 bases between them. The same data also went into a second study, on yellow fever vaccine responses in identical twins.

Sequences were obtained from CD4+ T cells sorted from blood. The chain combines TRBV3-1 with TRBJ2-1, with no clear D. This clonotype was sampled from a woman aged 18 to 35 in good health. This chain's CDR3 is CASSPPPFNSYNEQFF. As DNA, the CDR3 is TGTGCCAGCAGCCCTCCTCCCTTTAACTCCTACAATGAGCAGTTCTTC.